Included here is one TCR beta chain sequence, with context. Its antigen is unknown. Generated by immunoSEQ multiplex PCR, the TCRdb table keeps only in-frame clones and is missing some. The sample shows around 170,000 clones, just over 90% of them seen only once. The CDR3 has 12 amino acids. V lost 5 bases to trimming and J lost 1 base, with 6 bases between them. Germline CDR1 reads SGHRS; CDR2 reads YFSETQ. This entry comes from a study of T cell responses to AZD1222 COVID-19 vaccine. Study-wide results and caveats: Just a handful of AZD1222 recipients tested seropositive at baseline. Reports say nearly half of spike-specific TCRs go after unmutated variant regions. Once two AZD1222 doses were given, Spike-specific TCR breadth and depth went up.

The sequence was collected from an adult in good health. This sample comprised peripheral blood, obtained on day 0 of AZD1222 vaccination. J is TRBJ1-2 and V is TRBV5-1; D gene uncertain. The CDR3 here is CASSEFNYGYTF. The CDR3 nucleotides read TGCGCCAGCAGTGAGTTTAACTATGGCTACACCTTC.